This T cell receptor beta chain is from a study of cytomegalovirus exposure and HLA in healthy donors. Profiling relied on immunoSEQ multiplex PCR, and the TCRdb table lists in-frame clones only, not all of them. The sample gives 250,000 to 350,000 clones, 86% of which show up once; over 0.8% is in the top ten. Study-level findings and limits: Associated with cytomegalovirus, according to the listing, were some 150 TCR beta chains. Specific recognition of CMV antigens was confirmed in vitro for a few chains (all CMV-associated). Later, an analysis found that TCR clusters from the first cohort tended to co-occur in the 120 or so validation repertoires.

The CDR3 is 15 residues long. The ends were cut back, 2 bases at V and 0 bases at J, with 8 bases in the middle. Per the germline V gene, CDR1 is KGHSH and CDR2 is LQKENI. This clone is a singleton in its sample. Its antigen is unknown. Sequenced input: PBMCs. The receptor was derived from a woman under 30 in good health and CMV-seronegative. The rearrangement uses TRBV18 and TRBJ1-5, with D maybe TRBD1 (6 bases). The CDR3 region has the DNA TGTGCCAGCTCACCAAACAGGGTTAGCAATCAGCCCCAGCATTTT. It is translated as CASSPNRVSNQPQHF.